The rows below give T cell receptor beta chains drawn from one sample of a study of T-cell memory formation after mild COVID-19. TCRdb used MiXCR to reprocess the 5' RACE reads, holding one entry per CDR3 protein. The repertoire includes about 160,000 distinct CDR3 sequences, 25% to 40% of them detected once, and about 12% sits in the top ten. The source material was PBMCs or a T cell subset sorted from them (not recorded which). The source of these receptors is an adult woman who had mild COVID-19 (a few samples of this study predate the infection). Cell type and time point are not known. Both conserved end residues are part of each CDR3. Fields, in order: J gene, clone size, D gene, V gene, CDR3 DNA, CDR3 protein. The D gene is left open where the match is weak. Size values are once, few and many counts, or a class for expanded clones, and some rows have none.

j_call: TRBJ1-2
clone_size: few
d_call: NA
v_call: TRBV29-1
cdr3_nt: TGCAGCGTAATCAGAGTTAGTAACTATGGCTACACCTTC
cdr3_aa: CSVIRVSNYGYTF

j_call: TRBJ2-1
clone_size: NA
d_call: TRBD2
v_call: TRBV7-6
cdr3_nt: TGTGCCAGCAGCTTAGAGTCCCTCGGACTAGCGTCTGAGCAGTTCTTC
cdr3_aa: CASSLESLGLASEQFF

j_call: TRBJ1-2
clone_size: NA
d_call: NA
v_call: TRBV4-3
cdr3_nt: TGCGCCAGCAGCCAAGACTGGTTAGGGGGGGGCTACACCTTC
cdr3_aa: CASSQDWLGGGYTF

j_call: TRBJ1-2
clone_size: NA
d_call: NA
v_call: TRBV30
cdr3_nt: TGTGCCTGGAGACCACCGGCGGGGGGCTACACCTTC
cdr3_aa: CAWRPPAGGYTF

j_call: TRBJ2-1
clone_size: few
d_call: NA
v_call: TRBV29-1
cdr3_nt: TGCAGCGTCGACGACTACAATGAGCAGTTCTTC
cdr3_aa: CSVDDYNEQFF

j_call: TRBJ2-3
clone_size: few
d_call: NA
v_call: TRBV14
cdr3_nt: TGTGCCAGCAGCCCTGTTAGCGAGGTCACAGATACGCAGTATTTT
cdr3_aa: CASSPVSEVTDTQYF

j_call: TRBJ2-3
clone_size: NA
d_call: TRBD1
v_call: TRBV24-1
cdr3_nt: TGTGCCACCAGTGATTTGCCGAGGACAGGGGGCGCATCAGATACGCAGTATTTT
cdr3_aa: CATSDLPRTGGASDTQYF

j_call: TRBJ1-1
clone_size: NA
d_call: TRBD1
v_call: TRBV7-6
cdr3_nt: TGTGCCAGCAGACGATTGTGGGACAGGGAGGCTGAAGCTTTCTTT
cdr3_aa: CASRRLWDREAEAFF

j_call: TRBJ2-1
clone_size: few
d_call: TRBD2
v_call: TRBV30
cdr3_nt: TGTGCCTGGAGTGACGGGCCTTTATTTAGCGGGAGCTCCTACAATGAGCAGTTCTTC
cdr3_aa: CAWSDGPLFSGSSYNEQFF

j_call: TRBJ2-7
clone_size: few
d_call: TRBD1
v_call: TRBV5-1
cdr3_nt: TGCGCCAGCAGCTTGGCCCAATCCACAGGGGTTCCCTACGAGCAGTACTTC
cdr3_aa: CASSLAQSTGVPYEQYF

j_call: TRBJ2-2
clone_size: many
d_call: NA
v_call: TRBV4-2
cdr3_nt: TGTGCCAGCAGCCCAGGGCCCGGGGAGCTGTTTTTT
cdr3_aa: CASSPGPGELFF

j_call: TRBJ2-7
clone_size: NA
d_call: TRBD1
v_call: TRBV15
cdr3_nt: TGTGCCACCAGCGCCCCCCGGACAGGAAAAAGCTCCTACGAGCAGTACTTC
cdr3_aa: CATSAPRTGKSSYEQYF